These 32 T cell receptor beta chains came from one sample sequenced in a study of CD8 T cells in ankylosing spondylitis. TCRdb reanalysed the 5' RACE reads using MiXCR and keeps one entry per CDR3 protein. The sample has 250,000 to 350,000 distinct CDR3 sequences; about a fifth are singletons. The sample comprised blood, either unsorted or a sorted T cell fraction (not recorded which). These receptors originate from a female donor with ankylosing spondylitis or in good health (not recorded which).

This clonotype was observed at least ten times. The chain has TRBV29-1 and TRBJ1-1; D ambiguous. The CDR3 totals 13 residues. Between the trimmed V and J ends, which lost 6 bases and 3 bases, there was a span of 14 bases. Germline values: CDR1 SQVTM, CDR2 ANQGSEA. CDR3 amino acids: CSVVSRTYTEAFF. The CDR3, as DNA: TGCAGCGTCGTGTCGAGGACGTACACTGAAGCTTTCTTT.

The chain employs TRBV28 and TRBJ2-7; possibly TRBD1 for D (5 bases). V was shortened by 6 bases and J by 2 bases, with 11 bases between the two germline ends. Germline lookup yields CDR1 MDHEN and CDR2 SYDVKM. This CDR3 is built from 13 residues. The CDR3 region is CASSTTVPYEQYF. The CDR3 region has the DNA TGTGCCAGCAGCACGACAGTACCCTACGAGCAGTACTTC.

This clonotype turned up a few times. This sequence joins TRBV3-1 and TRBJ2-3; D is uncertain. The germline CDR1 and CDR2 sequences are LGHDT and YNNKEL (reference sequence). CDR3 length equals 11 residues. V was cut by 4 bases and J by 6 bases, with 5 bases left in between. CDR3 protein: CASSRKDTQYF. Written as DNA, the CDR3 is TGTGCCAGCAGCCGGAAGGATACGCAGTATTTT.

The table lists this clonotype with a few counts. The chain employs TRBV28 and TRBJ2-7, with D perhaps assigned TRBD1 or TRBD2 (5 bases each). V dropped 8 bases and J dropped 2 bases, with 10 bases sitting between them. The germline gives CDR1 MDHEN, CDR2 SYDVKM. This CDR3 comprises 12 residues. The CDR3 is CASRDGPYEQYF. The CDR3 nucleotides read TGTGCCAGCCGGGACGGACCCTACGAGCAGTACTTC. Complete variable domain (other parts from reference TRBV28 and TRBJ2-7): DVKVTQSSRYLVKRTGEKVFLECVQDMDHENMFWYRQDPGLGLRLIYFSYDVKMKEKGDIPEGYSVSREKKERFSLILESASTNQTSMYLCASRDGPYEQYFGPGTRLTVT.

CDR3 coding DNA: TGTGCCAGCTCACCGCCCAAGAGCCTAAACGAAAGGCCTGGGGCCAACGTCCTGACTTTC. It is translated as CASSPPKSLNERPGANVLTF. The J gene is TRBJ2-6, the V gene TRBV18; D is uncertain. With 3 bases removed from V and 2 bases from J, the gap between germline ends came to 23 bases. CDR3 length equals 20 residues. Germline CDR1 is KGHSH and CDR2 is LQKENI.

The chain uses TRBV23-1 and TRBJ2-2, with TRBD1 as a possible D gene (7 bases). TRBV23-1 belongs to the ORF category, with a function that is uncertain. This CDR3 has 17 residues. The ends were cut back, 4 bases at V and 6 bases at J, with 21 bases in the middle. The CDR3 DNA is TGCGCCAGCAGTCCCGAGATTGAGACAGGGACTTCCGGGGAGCTGTTTTTT. Encoded protein: CASSPEIETGTSGELFF.

In DNA, the CDR3 is TGTGCCAGCAGGCTCGACAGGGGGATCTCCTACGAGCAGTACTTC. It codes for CASRLDRGISYEQYF. The rearrangement joins TRBV28 to TRBJ2-7, with 9 positions matching TRBD1. Trimming at V came to 6 bases and at J to 0 bases, leaving 6 bases not matched to a gene. CDR1 and CDR2 (germline): MDHEN, SYDVKM. This CDR3 spans 15 amino acids.

CDR3 DNA: TGCGCCAGCAGCTTGATGGGACCAGAGGGAACAGATACGCAGTATTTT. Amino acid sequence: CASSLMGPEGTDTQYF. The chain links TRBV5-1 to TRBJ2-3; D may match TRBD1 or TRBD2 (5 bases each). Germline lookup yields CDR1 SGHRS and CDR2 YFSETQ. V was clipped by 1 base and J by 3 bases, with 15 bases between them. CDR3 length equals 16 residues.

This sequence joins TRBV5-1 and TRBJ2-5; possibly TRBD1 for D (6 bases). Germline lookup yields CDR1 SGHRS and CDR2 YFSETQ. V lost 0 bases and J lost 1, with 16 bases in between. This CDR3 has 17 residues. The CDR3 protein is CASSLVGQIFSQETQYF. In DNA, the CDR3 is TGCGCCAGCAGCTTGGTTGGACAGATTTTCTCCCAAGAGACCCAGTACTTC.

The chain employs TRBV9 and TRBJ2-7; 8 bases agree with TRBD2. The length of the CDR3 is 15 residues. Germline CDR1 is SGDLS and CDR2 is YYNGEE. V was pared by 4 bases and J by 6 bases, with 12 bases of the junction left unmatched. The CDR3 region is CASSQRERESGEQYF. In DNA, the CDR3 is TGTGCCAGCAGCCAGAGGGAGCGGGAGTCGGGCGAGCAGTACTTC.

This clonotype was counted between two and nine times. This rearrangement joins TRBV24-1 to TRBJ1-5; 11 nucleotides agree with TRBD1. This CDR3 is built from 16 residues. Germline CDR1 reads KGHDR; CDR2 reads SFDVKD. V shed 4 bases and J 7 bases; nucleotides not matched to a gene: 8. This chain's CDR3 is CATSDPGTGGNQPQHF. The CDR3 bases are TGTGCCACCAGTGACCCCGGGACAGGGGGAAACCAGCCCCAGCATTTT.

CDR3 coding DNA: TGTGCCAGCAGCAGACTAGCGGGAGCTGAGACCCAGTACTTC. This sequence encodes CASSRLAGAETQYF. The rearrangement uses TRBV12-3 or TRBV12-4 and TRBJ2-5, with TRBD2 identical over 12 bases. The CDR3 runs 14 residues. The junction had 4 bases not matched to a gene; V was cut back by 6 bases and J by 5 bases.

This clonotype was found a few times. V gene TRBV9 combines with J gene TRBJ2-1, with TRBD2 matching 8 bases. V dropped 0 bases and J dropped 4; count of bases not matched to a gene: 6. This CDR3 region has 16 residues. CDR1 and CDR2 (germline): SGDLS, YYNGEE. CDR3 bases: TGTGCCAGCAGCGTAGTGGCTAGCGGGTTTTACAATGAGCAGTTCTTC. Translation: CASSVVASGFYNEQFF.

The rearrangement uses TRBV12-3 or TRBV12-4 and TRBJ2-5; D not certain. Trimming removed 1 base at V and 5 bases at J, with 14 bases between. This CDR3 has 15 amino acids. This CDR3 is CASSLGSGRSETQYF. Here the CDR3 DNA reads TGTGCCAGCAGTTTAGGGTCAGGCCGGTCGGAGACCCAGTACTTC.

There are a few counts of this clonotype. V is TRBV7-2 and J is TRBJ2-7; perhaps D is TRBD1 or TRBD2 (6 bases each). V dropped 2 bases and J dropped 2 bases, with 13 bases sitting between them. This CDR3 comprises 15 residues. Germline values: CDR1 SGHTA, CDR2 FQGNSA. The CDR3 region has the DNA TGTGCCAGCAGCTTATCCTGGGGGGCGGCCTACGAGCAGTACTTC. This encodes CASSLSWGAAYEQYF.

V is TRBV20-1 and J is TRBJ2-3; TRBD1 agrees at 9 bases. V lost 1 base, J lost 5 bases, and 4 bases stayed unmatched. The CDR3 is 14 residues long. CDR1 is DFQATT and CDR2 is SNEGSKA in the germline V gene (reference sequence). The CDR3 DNA follows: TGCAGTGCTAGAGGACAGGGGGACAGAGATACGCAGTATTTT. Translation: CSARGQGDRDTQYF.

This clonotype was seen just once. V is TRBV19 and J is TRBJ2-3, with D possibly matching TRBD2 (5 bases). Germline CDR1 reads LNHDA; CDR2 reads SQIVND (reference sequence). This CDR3 spans 13 amino acids. The V end lost 5 bases, the J end lost 7 bases, and 13 bases lay between the germline ends. CDR3 nucleotide sequence: TGTGCCAGTAGTCCCGGACTTTTTTATACGCAGTATTTT. Protein sequence: CASSPGLFYTQYF. Filled out from reference TRBV19 and TRBJ2-3, the complete variable domain reads DGGITQSPKYLFRKEGQNVTLSCEQNLNHDAMYWYRQDPGQGLRLIYYSQIVNDFQKGDIAEGYSVSREKKESFPLTVTSAQKNPTAFYLCASSPGLFYTQYFGPGTRLTVL.

This clonotype was found a few times. The chain combines TRBV29-1 with TRBJ1-4; a weak D match, TRBD1 (5 bases). Germline-derived CDR1 and CDR2 are SQVTM and ANQGSEA. Trimming pared 6 bases from V and 7 bases from J, leaving 15 bases between. This CDR3 region has 13 residues. The DNA of the CDR3 is TGCAGCGTGGACCAGGGAACGGGTGAAAAACTGTTTTTT. Translated: CSVDQGTGEKLFF. Filled out from reference TRBV29-1 and TRBJ1-4, the complete variable domain reads SAVISQKPSRDICQRGTSLTIQCQVDSQVTMMFWYRQQPGQSLTLIATANQGSEATYESGFVIDKFPISRPNLTFSTLTVSNMSPEDSSIYLCSVDQGTGEKLFFGSGTQLSVL.

The chain uses TRBV5-4 and TRBJ2-2; 8 bases line up with TRBD2. The ends lost 3 bases at V and 3 bases at J; junction bases unmatched: 1. The CDR3 has 14 amino acids. Germline V gives CDR1 SGHNT, CDR2 YYREEE (reference sequence). As DNA, the CDR3 is TGTGCCAGCAGCTCACTAGCGGACACCGGGGAGCTGTTTTTT. It codes for CASSSLADTGELFF.

The chain recombines TRBV12-3 or TRBV12-4 with TRBJ2-7; D is unclear. The CDR3 spans 18 residues. The V end lost 2 bases, the J end lost 5 bases, and 25 bases lay between the germline ends. The CDR3 region has the DNA TGTGCCAGCAGTTTAACGCATTACGACCCCCTTGAGAGGAACGAGCAGTACTTC. Translated: CASSLTHYDPLERNEQYF.

This chain connects TRBV20-1 to TRBJ2-3; TRBD1 matches at 8 bases. V dropped 6 bases and J dropped 6; count of bases not matched to a gene: 11. CDR3 length: 14 residues. CDR1 DFQATT and CDR2 SNEGSKA come from the germline V gene (reference sequence). CDR3 protein: CSADGQGGQDTQYF. CDR3 DNA sequence: TGCAGTGCCGATGGACAGGGAGGTCAGGATACGCAGTATTTT.

A word on this clonotype: The junction differs from germline at one of its ends, possibly a read error. The CDR3 DNA is TGCAGTGCTAGGACGACAGGGCCGCGGCCCACCTTC. Translation gives CSARTTGPRPTF. This sequence joins TRBV20-1 and TRBJ2-7, with 7 bases aligning to TRBD1. The CDR3 is made up of 12 amino acids. Germline values: CDR1 DFQATT, CDR2 SNEGSKA (reference sequence).

This clonotype appeared many times. The V call is TRBV6-1, the J call TRBJ2-5, with 10 bases identical to TRBD1. The germline CDR1 and CDR2 sequences are MNHNS and SASEGT. The length of the CDR3 is 14 residues. J gave up 6 bases and V 5 bases, and 6 bases lay outside the gene matches. The CDR3 loop is CASSQGQGWKTQYF. CDR3 DNA: TGTGCCAGCAGTCAGGGACAGGGGTGGAAGACCCAGTACTTC.

This clonotype was detected a few times. The chain carries TRBV20-1 and TRBJ2-5; 9 bases fit TRBD2. CDR1 and CDR2 from the germline V gene are DFQATT and SNEGSKA (reference sequence). Germline trimming cut 3 bases from V and 5 bases from J; bases unmatched to any gene: 7. The CDR3 loop spans 14 amino acids. CDR3 region: CSASARAGGETQYF. CDR3 in DNA: TGCAGTGCTAGCGCCAGGGCGGGAGGGGAGACCCAGTACTTC.

The V and J genes are TRBV24-1 and TRBJ2-2; D is tentatively TRBD1 or TRBD2 (5 bases each). The V gene lost 7 bases and the J gene lost 8 bases, with 16 bases spanning the gap. Germline V gives CDR1 KGHDR, CDR2 SFDVKD. The CDR3 consists of 14 residues. CDR3 nucleotide sequence: TGTGCCACCAGGGGGGACGGCGAGACTGGGGAGCTGTTTTTT. Its translation is CATRGDGETGELFF.

The chain combines TRBV10-1 with TRBJ2-5, with 9 positions matching TRBD2. The CDR3 has 18 residues. CDR1 WNHNN and CDR2 SYGVQD come from the germline V gene (reference sequence). The ends lost 3 bases at V and 4 bases at J; junction bases unmatched: 15. In nucleotides, the CDR3 is TGCGCCAGCAGTGACCTGGCGGGAGGGACGGTGGGAGGAGAGACCCAGTACTTC. It encodes CASSDLAGGTVGGETQYF.

In its sample, this clonotype was seen once. The chain couples TRBV7-9 to TRBJ2-5, with D unresolved. Trimming pared 2 bases from V and 5 bases from J, leaving 15 bases between. This CDR3 is built from 15 residues. Germline V CDR1 and CDR2: SEHNR, FQNEAQ (reference sequence). The CDR3 nucleotides read TGTGCCAGCAGCTTACGGGCGGAGAAGGCGGAGACCCAGTACTTC. It yields the protein CASSLRAEKAETQYF.

The chain is built from TRBV20-1 and TRBJ2-5, with D possibly called TRBD1 or TRBD2 (5 bases each). The ends were cut back, 0 bases at V and 2 bases at J, with 16 bases in the middle. This CDR3 is built from 16 residues. Germline V gene sequence: CDR1 DFQATT, CDR2 SNEGSKA (reference sequence). CDR3 DNA sequence: TGCAGTGCTAGAGATCTACGGGGCCGAGTACAAGAGACCCAGTACTTC. Translated: CSARDLRGRVQETQYF.

This clonotype was seen a few times. V is TRBV29-1 and J is TRBJ2-3, with a possible D match to TRBD2 (6 bases). Trimming took off 7 bases at V and 0 bases at J, with 17 bases between the two ends. Germline assignment: CDR1 SQVTM and CDR2 ANQGSEA. The CDR3 has 15 residues. CDR3 loop: CSAQGLPVSTDTQYF. CDR3 coding DNA: TGCAGCGCCCAGGGACTTCCCGTAAGCACAGATACGCAGTATTTT.

J is TRBJ1-1 and V is TRBV18, with D perhaps TRBD1 (5 bases). Between the trimmed V and J ends, which lost 6 bases and 7 bases, there was a span of 12 bases. The CDR3 is 12 amino acids. Germline V lookup: CDR1 KGHSH, CDR2 LQKENI. CDR3 DNA: TGTGCCAGCTCGACGGGGGGTGGTGAAGCTTTCTTT. It translates to CASSTGGGEAFF.

The chain uses TRBV7-2 and TRBJ2-2; the D is unclear. CDR1 is SGHTA and CDR2 is FQGNSA in the germline V gene. This CDR3 contains 15 residues. V was trimmed by 6 bases and J by 0 bases, leaving 11 bases between them. The CDR3 region is CASRPDRANTGELFF. The CDR3 DNA follows: TGTGCCAGCAGACCGGACCGCGCGAACACCGGGGAGCTGTTTTTT.

Here the CDR3 reads CASSPGQWGTQYF. DNA of the CDR3: TGTGCCAGCAGCCCCGGACAGTGGGGGACCCAGTACTTC. The rearrangement uses TRBV7-9 and TRBJ2-5; D may be TRBD1 (6 bases). Germline V gene data show CDR1 as SEHNR and CDR2 as FQNEAQ (reference sequence). This CDR3 contains 13 residues. V was cut by 5 bases and J by 7 bases, with 14 bases left in between.